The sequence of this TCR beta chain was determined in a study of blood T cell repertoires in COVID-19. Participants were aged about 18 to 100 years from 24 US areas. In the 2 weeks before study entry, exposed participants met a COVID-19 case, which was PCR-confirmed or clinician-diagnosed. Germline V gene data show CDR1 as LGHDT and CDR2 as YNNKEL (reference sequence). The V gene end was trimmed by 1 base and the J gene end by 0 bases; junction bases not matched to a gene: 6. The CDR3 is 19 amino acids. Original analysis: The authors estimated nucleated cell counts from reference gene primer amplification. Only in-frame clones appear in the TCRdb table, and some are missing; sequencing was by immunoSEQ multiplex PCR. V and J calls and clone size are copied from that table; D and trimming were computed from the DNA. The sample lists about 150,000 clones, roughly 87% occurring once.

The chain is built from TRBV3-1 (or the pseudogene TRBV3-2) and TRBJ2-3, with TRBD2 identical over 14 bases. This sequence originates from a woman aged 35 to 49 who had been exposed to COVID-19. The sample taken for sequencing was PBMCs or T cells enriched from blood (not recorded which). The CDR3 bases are TGTGCCAGCAGCCAAGGACTAGCGGGAGGGCCCCCTAGCACAGATACGCAGTATTTT. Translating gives CASSQGLAGGPPSTDTQYF.